This T cell receptor beta chain emerged from a study of shared clonotypes between healthy human individuals. Study-wide findings and caveats: Clonotypes which were not shared had lower generation probabilities than clonotypes that all four donors shared. Compared with memory subsets, naive subsets generally had larger estimated richness.

The CDR3 consists of 15 residues. Germline CDR1 LNHDA, CDR2 SQIVND (reference sequence). V was shortened by 2 bases and J by 1 base, with 11 bases between the two germline ends. At a deep level, the assay was run. The authors loaded 200 ng DNA, 25,000 to 30,000 T cell genomes, into sorted-subset replicate PCRs. Libraries were prepared by immunoSEQ multiplex PCR; TCRdb keeps only in-frame clonotypes and omits some of them. The sample lists 600,000 to 800,000 clones; approximately 72% were seen once. In regard to this clone: What it recognizes is unknown.

This clonotype was obtained from a woman under 40 in good health. V gene TRBV19 combines with J gene TRBJ1-1; D not certain. The sample comprised memory CD4+ T cells sorted from blood. As to subset: CD45RA-negative fraction. Here the CDR3 reads CASSIPGSGNTEAFF. The CDR3 bases are TGTGCCAGTAGTATACCGGGTTCGGGGAACACTGAAGCTTTCTTT.